The clone carrying this T cell receptor (beta chain) was counted between two and nine times. The V and J ends lost 5 bases and 2 bases, in that order; junction bases with no gene match: 4. Germline lookup yields CDR1 SGHTA and CDR2 FQGNSA. CDR3 length: 15 residues. Alongside a J-beta primer mix, a sample-barcoded 5' primer served in a second PCR lasting about 6 to 12 cycles. Sequencing recovered at least 3 million CDR3-containing paired-end reads from each sample. One entry per CDR3 protein results from TCRdb running MiXCR on the 5' RACE reads. The repertoire has approximately 800,000 distinct CDR3 sequences, less than 70% of them found once; the top ten carry about 38%. The sample is drawn from a study of blood T cells in healthy people across ages.

The chain employs TRBV7-2 and TRBJ2-1; the match to TRBD2 covers 9 bases. The TCR was taken from a man aged 80 or over in good health. The sample consisted of blood. The CDR3 DNA reads TGTGCCAGCAGCGAAGCGGGAGGCCCCTACAATGAGCAGTTCTTC. This gives the protein CASSEAGGPYNEQFF.